This TCR beta chain was captured in a study of shared clonotypes between healthy human individuals (dated by TCRdb to about 2020). Background for the entire study: The cohort included three men and a couple of women between 18 and 49 years of age. Per donor, three plates each were used for CD4 naive and CD4 memory, two for CD8 naive, and one for CD8 memory. To estimate repertoire size and how much clonotype sharing occurs between individuals, the study deeply sequenced the blood TCR repertoires of five healthy adults. To increase sequencing depth and limit assay-specific biases, TCR repertoire library preparation and sequencing were carried out by different laboratories using diverse techniques. Each donor's leukapheresis produced roughly between roughly 0.9 and 8.9 billion PBMCs. The paper's findings and limits, for the study overall: Sampling was restricted to blood, and TCR repertoires in tissues likely differ from the TCR repertoires found in blood. Rarefaction of sorted-subset datasets indicated incomplete sequencing despite the large sequencing depth. When several donors were compared, the shared fraction of clonotypes was about 5% for naive CD4, more than 3% for naive CD8, 2.3% for memory CD4, and roughly 0.4% for memory CD8. Because the study included only a small number of donors, the genetic and exposure-history diversity represented was limited. Based on pairwise subsampling, the degree of clonotype sharing among donors was expected to be affected by sequencing depth. Clonotypes shared by all four sorted-subset donors showed higher generation probabilities than non-shared clonotypes. Estimated clonotype richness was generally larger for naive than for memory subsets.

Using the deep immunoSEQ assay, TCR CDR3 regions were amplified from genomic DNA by multiplex PCR. Extracted genomic DNA from each cell subset was distributed evenly across all wells of several immunoSEQ 96-well plates, and each plate was treated as a replicate. For sorted subsets, each replicate PCR was loaded with approximately 190 ng genomic DNA, equivalent to 30,000 to 35,000 T cell genomes. Purified libraries were quantified with a Qubit 3.0 fluorometer, sized on a Bioanalyzer 2100, and re-quantified with the KAPA Library Quantification kit. A separate single-read 150-cycle Illumina NextSeq 550 flow cell was used to sequence each immunoSEQ 96-well plate. The original methods were these. Because the immunoSEQ output held only junctional sequences and lacked quality scores, the filtering could not match the filtering applied to full-length reads. To assign V/J genes and CDR3, sequences were annotated against IMGT germline references using PyIR, a Python wrapper for IgBLAST v1.9. Reads with weak V/J assignments (E-value above 1e-6), missing CDR3, stop codons, out-of-frame junctions, or ambiguous translated residues were removed. V3J clonotypes were defined as sequences sharing the same inferred V gene, J gene, and CDR3 amino acid sequence. To compute the percentage overlap between repertoires, the number of shared unique clonotypes was divided by the size of the smaller repertoire. Richness of each repertoire was evaluated using RTK rarefaction, the Chao1 estimator, and Recon v2.1 estimates of unobserved clonotypes. For all TCRbeta clonotypes obtained by the gDNA method from four donors, generation probabilities were computed with OLGA. In TCRdb, the immuneACCESS table is reduced to in-frame sequences with V and J assigned. These tables do not hold every clone; where another copy was compared, an unresolved V gene accounts for under half, and the others remain unexplained. The V and J calls and clone size come from that table; D and trimming were worked out from the DNA. This sample has fewer than 1.6 million clones in its table, and less than 99% of those were observed once. 0.36% of the sample goes to the ten largest clones.

With regard to this clone: Its antigen remains undetermined. The sample holds no much larger clone one base away, and base qualities are not on file.

V is clipped by 3 bases and J by 4 bases, and the sequence between their germline boundaries is 6 bases long. The germline V gene gives CDR1 as SNHLY and CDR2 as FYNNEI. Measured from the cysteine to the phenylalanine, the CDR3 is 12 residues long. Of all the DNA, just the CDR3 is kept, 36 bases in frame from base 1. The donors were healthy, HIV-negative adults with no recently reported acute infections or vaccinations. Every donor was a Caucasian adult residing in Nashville, Tennessee, USA. CD4+ T cells were enriched by magnetic negative selection, after which naive cells were positively selected on CD45RA and the negative fraction was taken as the memory subset. Blood was collected by leukapheresis, and PBMCs were isolated by Ficoll-Histopaque density gradient centrifugation and then cryopreserved in liquid nitrogen vapor phase. Purity and quantity of every magnetically sorted T cell population were checked by analytical flow cytometry. Genomic DNA was isolated from every sorted fraction and measured by UV absorbance on a Nanodrop 2000c.

The TCR was taken from a man aged 25-40 years in good health. The sequence is built from TRBV2 and TRBJ2-5, with the D gene not confidently named. The specimen was naive CD4+ T cells sorted from blood. The cell subset or site label, as the study defines it: CD45RA+ positively selected. The CDR3 corresponds to CASSDRTETQYF. The DNA is TGTGCCAGCAGTGATAGGACAGAGACCCAGTACTTC.